Presented here are 28 T cell receptor beta chains from one specimen sequenced in a study of cytomegalovirus exposure and HLA in healthy donors. The PCR made use of 60 Vbeta and 13 Jbeta primers. The repertoire was sequenced with immunoSEQ multiplex PCR; TCRdb's copy has only in-frame clones and lacks some. Of under 150,000 clones in the sample, roughly three quarters were seen once. The sequencing sample was made of PBMCs. The receptors were sampled from a woman in her thirties or forties in good health and CMV-seronegative.

V and J are TRBV5-1 and TRBJ2-5, with 8 bases identical to TRBD2. The ends lost 0 bases at V and 4 bases at J; junction bases unmatched: 5. The germline gives CDR1 SGHRS, CDR2 YFSETQ. The CDR3 contains 15 residues. The CDR3 DNA reads as TGCGCCAGCAGCTTGGCAGCGGGGGTCCCAGAGACCCAGTACTTC. It specifies CASSLAAGVPETQYF.

This clone has just one count. CDR3 nucleotide sequence: TGTGCCAGCAGCGCAGGGGTCTTGTCCTACAATGAGCAGTTCTTC. It is translated as CASSAGVLSYNEQFF. J is TRBJ2-1 and V is TRBV5-4; a weak D match, TRBD1 (6 bases). The CDR3 is 15 amino acids. In germline, CDR1 is SGHNT, CDR2 YYREEE (reference sequence). V was pared by 4 bases and J by 1 base, with 12 bases between. Looking up the rest from reference TRBV5-4 and TRBJ2-1 gives the full variable domain: ETGVTQSPTHLIKTRGQQVTLRCSSQSGHNTVSWYQQALGQGPQFIFQYYREEENGRGNFPPRFSGLQFPNYSSELNVNALELDDSALYLCASSAGVLSYNEQFFGPGTRLTVL.

The chain carries TRBV11-2 and TRBJ2-7, with 11 bases identical to TRBD2. Germline V CDR1 and CDR2: SGHAT, FQNNGV. The V and J ends lost 5 bases and 2 bases, in that order; junction bases with no gene match: 2. CDR3 length equals 14 residues. The CDR3, as DNA: TGTGCCAGCAGCATTAGCGGGGGGGCCTACGAGCAGTACTTC. Protein: CASSISGGAYEQYF.

V is TRBV7-9 and J is TRBJ2-3, with TRBD1 identical over 8 bases. This CDR3 comprises 16 residues. V lost 2 bases and J lost 2; bases outside the gene matches: 6. Germline CDR1 is SEHNR and CDR2 is FQNEAQ (reference sequence). In DNA form, the CDR3 reads TGTGCCAGCAGCTTAACAGGGGGTACCCCCACAGATACGCAGTATTTT. Its translation: CASSLTGGTPTDTQYF.

The CDR3 DNA follows: TGTGCCAGCAGTTACGGACAGTGGATGAACACTGAAGCTTTCTTT. Its translation: CASSYGQWMNTEAFF. The chain couples TRBV6-5 to TRBJ1-1; weak D call: TRBD1 (6 bases). Trimming stripped 2 bases from V and 0 bases from J, with 10 bases between. CDR1 MNHEY and CDR2 SVGAGI come from the germline V gene. CDR3 length: 15 amino acids.

The chain couples TRBV7-9 to TRBJ2-5, with TRBD1 matching over 7 bases. The CDR3 length is 15 residues. Germline CDR1 is SEHNR and CDR2 is FQNEAQ (reference sequence). The trim removed 3 bases at V and 4 bases at J, leaving 8 bases unmatched. CDR3 residues: CASSFRQGHPETQYF. The CDR3 coding sequence is TGTGCCAGCAGCTTCCGACAGGGACACCCAGAGACCCAGTACTTC.

The rearrangement joins TRBV19 to TRBJ1-2, with TRBD1 identical over 8 bases. This CDR3 region has 16 residues. Per the germline V gene, CDR1 is LNHDA and CDR2 is SQIVND (reference sequence). V was pared by 5 bases and J by 0 bases, with 8 bases of the junction left unmatched. CDR3 region: CASSVTGGSANYGYTF. The CDR3, as DNA: TGTGCCAGTAGTGTTACAGGGGGGAGTGCTAACTATGGCTACACCTTC.

The chain uses TRBV19 and TRBJ1-5; D not certain. The germline V gene encodes CDR1 LNHDA and CDR2 SQIVND (reference sequence). CDR3 length: 17 amino acids. The germline V and J ends were trimmed by 1 base and 3 bases, with 16 bases remaining between them. The CDR3 coding sequence is TGTGCCAGTAGTATAGGTTCGCGGGGAGTTGTCAATCAGCCCCAGCATTTT. Its protein product is CASSIGSRGVVNQPQHF.

The V gene is TRBV2, the J gene TRBJ1-4; possible D gene TRBD1, 5 bases. Germline V gene sequence: CDR1 SNHLY, CDR2 FYNNEI. V lost 1 base, J lost 11 bases, and 5 bases lay in between. CDR3 length: 11 residues. The CDR3 region has the DNA TGTGCCAGCAGTGAAGAGGGGAAACTGTTTTTT. It codes for CASSEEGKLFF.

The chain joins TRBV23-1 to TRBJ1-5; TRBD1 matches at 8 bases. TRBV23-1 is known as an ORF, though its function is uncertain. The trim removed 8 bases at V and 1 base at J, leaving 10 bases unmatched. This CDR3 is built from 16 residues. CDR3 in DNA: TGCGCCAGCCCCCCAGGGGGCAAAGCGAGCAATCAGCCCCAGCATTTT. It specifies CASPPGGKASNQPQHF.

This clone turned up a few times. The V call is TRBV2, the J call TRBJ1-1; 7 positions match TRBD1. CDR1 and CDR2 (germline): SNHLY, FYNNEI. Trimming at V came to 8 bases and at J to 3 bases, leaving 12 bases not matched to a gene. This CDR3 region has 15 residues. CDR3 DNA: TGTGCCAGCCGAACAGGACAGGTGAGGGACACTGAAGCTTTCTTT. Residues: CASRTGQVRDTEAFF.

The chain has TRBV7-2 and TRBJ1-5; maybe TRBD1 (5 bases). The CDR3 runs to 15 residues. With 6 bases removed from V and 2 bases from J, the gap between germline ends came to 14 bases. CDR1 and CDR2 from the germline V gene are SGHTA and FQGNSA. CDR3 amino acids: CASSLRGGGNQPQHF. CDR3 coding DNA: TGTGCCAGCAGTTTACGCGGGGGTGGCAATCAGCCCCAGCATTTT. Looking up the rest from reference TRBV7-2 and TRBJ1-5 gives the full variable domain: GAGVSQSPSNKVTEKGKDVELRCDPISGHTALYWYRQSLGQGLEFLIYFQGNSAPDKSGLPSDRFSAERTGGSVSTLTIQRTQQEDSAVYLCASSLRGGGNQPQHFGDGTRLSIL.

The chain uses TRBV18 and TRBJ2-2, with TRBD1 as a possible D gene (5 bases). The V gene's germline CDR1 is KGHSH and CDR2 LQKENI. This CDR3 is built from 14 residues. Between the trimmed V and J ends, which lost 3 bases and 5 bases, there was a span of 10 bases. The CDR3 reads CASSPAGWTGELFF. The CDR3 nucleotides are TGTGCCAGCTCACCCGCAGGGTGGACCGGGGAGCTGTTTTTT.

This clone was seen a handful of times. The rearrangement uses TRBV6-1 and TRBJ1-2; perhaps TRBD1 as D (6 bases). V was clipped by 4 bases and J by 10 bases, with 13 bases between them. Germline CDR1 is MNHNS and CDR2 is SASEGT. The CDR3 totals 12 residues. The CDR3 spells CASSVWGGHYTF. CDR3 in DNA: TGTGCCAGCAGTGTGTGGGGGGGGCACTACACCTTC.

The chain recombines TRBV18 with TRBJ1-2; tentatively, D is TRBD1 (5 bases). Germline V lookup: CDR1 KGHSH, CDR2 LQKENI. The ends were cut back, 5 bases at V and 3 bases at J, with 25 bases in the middle. The CDR3 runs to 18 residues. CDR3: CASSSKAGSLTEDYGYTF. As DNA, the CDR3 is TGTGCCAGCTCATCCAAGGCAGGGTCCCTGACAGAGGACTATGGCTACACCTTC.

The CDR3 coding sequence is TGCGCCAGCGCGGACAGGGACAATGAGCAGTTCTTC. Translation gives CASADRDNEQFF. The chain couples TRBV10-1 to TRBJ2-1, with 8 bases identical to TRBD1. V lost 8 bases to trimming and J lost 5 bases; unmatched junction nucleotides: 2. Per the germline V gene, CDR1 is WNHNN and CDR2 is SYGVQD (reference sequence). CDR3 length: 12 amino acids.

The chain combines TRBV13 with TRBJ1-1, with TRBD1 identical over 11 bases. Germline V gives CDR1 PRHDT, CDR2 FYEKMQ (reference sequence). Losses at the gene ends were 4 bases for V and 1 base for J; bases not matched to a gene: 8. This CDR3 contains 17 residues. CDR3 nucleotide sequence: TGTGCCAGCAGCTCTCAGGGACAGGGGGTTTGGAACACTGAAGCTTTCTTT. Protein product: CASSSQGQGVWNTEAFF. The full variable domain, in which reference TRBV13 and TRBJ1-1 provide the parts outside the CDR3, is AAGVIQSPRHLIKEKRETATLKCYPIPRHDTVYWYQQGPGQDPQFLISFYEKMQSDKGSIPDRFSAQQFSDYHSELNMSSLELGDSALYFCASSSQGQGVWNTEAFFGQGTRLTVV.

The genes are TRBV7-9 and TRBJ1-1; 11 bases map to TRBD1. The CDR3 covers 16 residues. Germline V gene data show CDR1 as SEHNR and CDR2 as FQNEAQ (reference sequence). V shed 5 bases and J 0 bases; nucleotides not matched to a gene: 5. The CDR3 nucleotides read TGTGCCAGCAGCCACCGGGACAGGGGGTTGAACACTGAAGCTTTCTTT. This sequence encodes CASSHRDRGLNTEAFF.

The chain combines TRBV5-1 with TRBJ1-1, with D uncertain. The V end lost 2 bases, the J end lost 1 base, and 12 bases lay between the germline ends. The germline CDR1 and CDR2 sequences are SGHRS and YFSETQ. This CDR3 contains 15 residues. The DNA for the CDR3 is TGCGCCAGCAGCTTCGGGGATGTCGAGAACACTGAAGCTTTCTTT. Residues: CASSFGDVENTEAFF.

The V call is TRBV7-9, the J call TRBJ2-5, with D possibly being TRBD2 (6 bases). Germline V lookup: CDR1 SEHNR, CDR2 FQNEAQ (reference sequence). This CDR3 has 15 residues. V lost 2 bases and J 2 bases, leaving 12 bases between the germline ends. The CDR3 nucleotides read TGTGCCAGCAGCTTATTGGGGACTGCTCAAGAGACCCAGTACTTC. Its protein product is CASSLLGTAQETQYF.

V is TRBV7-2 and J is TRBJ2-5, with D perhaps TRBD2 (5 bases). CDR3 length: 13 residues. V was pared by 9 bases and J by 0 bases, with 11 bases between. The germline V gene encodes CDR1 SGHTA and CDR2 FQGNSA. The CDR3 DNA follows: TGTGCCAGTGCGGGCCCCTACCAAGAGACCCAGTACTTC. Translating it yields CASAGPYQETQYF.

The chain is built from TRBV7-9 and TRBJ2-2; 10 bases line up with TRBD2. The CDR3 is 17 residues long. Germline V lookup: CDR1 SEHNR, CDR2 FQNEAQ (reference sequence). V was pared by 3 bases and J by 2 bases, with 6 bases of the junction left unmatched. The CDR3 nucleotides read TGTGCCAGCAGCTTGCTAGCGGGGGCCAAAAACACCGGGGAGCTGTTTTTT. This gives the protein CASSLLAGAKNTGELFF. Based on the CDR3 plus reference TRBV7-9 and TRBJ2-2, the full variable domain is DTGVSQNPRHKITKRGQNVTFRCDPISEHNRLYWYRQTLGQGPEFLTYFQNEAQLEKSRLLSDRFSAERPKGSFSTLEIQRTEQGDSAMYLCASSLLAGAKNTGELFFGEGSRLTVL.

The V and J genes are TRBV6-5 and TRBJ1-1; D might be TRBD1 (6 bases). V lost 5 bases and J lost 2, with 12 bases in between. The CDR3 sequence is 14 residues long. Germline CDR1 is MNHEY and CDR2 is SVGAGI. Here the CDR3 DNA reads TGTGCCAGCAGTACCAGGGGCTCCAACACTGAAGCTTTCTTT. Translation: CASSTRGSNTEAFF.

The genes are TRBV7-9 and TRBJ2-3; D is unclear. V gave up 5 bases and J gave up 4 bases, with 10 bases separating them. There are 13 residues in the CDR3. Germline V gene sequence: CDR1 SEHNR, CDR2 FQNEAQ (reference sequence). The CDR3 DNA follows: TGTGCCAGCAGCCTTACTCTTCCAGATACGCAGTATTTT. This gives the protein CASSLTLPDTQYF. Variable domain in full (rest from reference TRBV7-9 and TRBJ2-3): DTGVSQNPRHKITKRGQNVTFRCDPISEHNRLYWYRQTLGQGPEFLTYFQNEAQLEKSRLLSDRFSAERPKGSFSTLEIQRTEQGDSAMYLCASSLTLPDTQYFGPGTRLTVL.

V and J are TRBV28 and TRBJ2-5, with D perhaps matching TRBD2 (5 bases). V dropped 3 bases and J dropped 12 bases, with 14 bases sitting between them. Germline assignment: CDR1 MDHEN and CDR2 SYDVKM. The CDR3 has 12 amino acids. CDR3 sequence: CASSFIPSGKYF. The CDR3, as DNA: TGTGCCAGCAGTTTTATCCCCTCCGGGAAGTACTTC.

V and J are TRBV27 and TRBJ1-5; TRBD1 agrees at 8 bases. The V and J ends lost 0 bases and 6 bases, in that order; junction bases with no gene match: 7. Germline lookup yields CDR1 MNHEY and CDR2 SMNVEV (reference sequence). The CDR3 spans 16 residues. This CDR3 reads CASSLSRTGLVQPQHF. CDR3 bases: TGTGCCAGCAGTTTATCGAGGACAGGGCTTGTTCAGCCCCAGCATTTT.

J is TRBJ1-2 and V is TRBV7-9; 9 nucleotides line up with TRBD1. CDR1 and CDR2 from the germline V gene are SEHNR and FQNEAQ (reference sequence). V shed 5 bases and J 4 bases; nucleotides not matched to a gene: 2. CDR3 length: 13 residues. This CDR3 is CASSLTGGYGYTF. The DNA of the CDR3 is TGTGCCAGCAGCCTGACAGGGGGCTATGGCTACACCTTC.

This clone was seen only once. The chain has TRBV18 and TRBJ1-2, with 12 bases identical to TRBD1. J lost 7 bases, V lost 6 bases, and 9 bases had no gene match. The CDR3 is made up of 15 amino acids. Germline V gene sequence: CDR1 KGHSH, CDR2 LQKENI. The CDR3 bases are TGTGCCAGCTCCCTCCGGGACAGGGGGCTTGGTGGCTACACCTTC. Its translation is CASSLRDRGLGGYTF.